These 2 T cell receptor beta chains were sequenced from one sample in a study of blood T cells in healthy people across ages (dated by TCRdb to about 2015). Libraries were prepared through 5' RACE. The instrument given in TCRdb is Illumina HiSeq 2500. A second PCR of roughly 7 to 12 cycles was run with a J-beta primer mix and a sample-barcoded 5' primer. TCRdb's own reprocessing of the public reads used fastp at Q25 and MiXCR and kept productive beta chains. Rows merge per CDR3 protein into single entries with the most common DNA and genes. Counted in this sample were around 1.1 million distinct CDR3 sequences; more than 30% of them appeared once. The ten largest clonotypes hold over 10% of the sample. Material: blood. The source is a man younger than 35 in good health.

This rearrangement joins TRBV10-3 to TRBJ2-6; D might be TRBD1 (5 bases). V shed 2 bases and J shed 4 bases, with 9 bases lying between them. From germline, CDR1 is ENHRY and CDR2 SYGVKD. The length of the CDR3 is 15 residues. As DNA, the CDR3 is TGTGCCATCAGTGAGGCAGGGCCAGGGGCCAACGTCCTGACTTTC. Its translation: CAISEAGPGANVLTF.

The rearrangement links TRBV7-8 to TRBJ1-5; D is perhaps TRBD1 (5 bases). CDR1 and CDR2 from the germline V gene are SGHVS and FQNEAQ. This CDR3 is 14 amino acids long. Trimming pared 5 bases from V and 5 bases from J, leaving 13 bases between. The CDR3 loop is CASSVPGGDQPQHF. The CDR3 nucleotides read TGTGCCAGCAGCGTCCCCGGGGGAGATCAGCCCCAGCATTTT. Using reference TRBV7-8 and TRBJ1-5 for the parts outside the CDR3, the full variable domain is GAGVSQSPRYKVAKRGQDVALRCDPISGHVSLFWYQQALGQGPEFLTYFQNEAQLDKSGLPSDRFFAERPEGSVSTLKIQRTQQEDSAVYLCASSVPGGDQPQHFGDGTRLSIL.